Below, 25 T cell receptor beta chains from the same sample are listed, as sequenced in a study of T cell changes during pregnancy in multiple sclerosis. Sequencing used immunoSEQ multiplex PCR; TCRdb keeps in-frame clones, though not all of them. Of tens of thousands of clones detected, roughly 90% appear once; the ten largest clones hold less than 6%. The sequencing here drew on CD8+ T cells from peripheral blood mononuclear cells, taken before pregnancy. These receptors were taken from a female donor with multiple sclerosis, enrolled in a pregnancy study.

The chain is built from TRBV12-5 and TRBJ2-3; D is perhaps TRBD2 (5 bases). The germline CDR1 and CDR2 sequences are LGHNT and FRNRAP. This CDR3 is built from 15 residues. Trimming left V 10 bases short and J 2 bases short, with 19 bases between. The chain's CDR3 is CATKRASEDTDTQYF. CDR3 bases: TGTGCTACGAAGAGGGCATCCGAGGACACAGATACGCAGTATTTT. The variable domain in full, with the rest retrieved from reference TRBV12-5 and TRBJ2-3, is DARVTQTPRHKVTEMGQEVTMRCQPILGHNTVFWYRQTMMQGLELLAYFRNRAPLDDSGMPKDRFSAEMPDATLATLKIQPSEPRDSAVYFCATKRASEDTDTQYFGPGTRLTVL.

This chain joins TRBV4-1 and TRBJ2-7; no reliable D call. The V gene's germline CDR1 is MGHRA and CDR2 YSYEKL. The CDR3 runs to 12 residues. Trimming took 2 bases from V and 4 from J, leaving 6 bases between them. The CDR3 loop is CASSQTDYEQYF. The CDR3 nucleotides read TGCGCCAGCAGCCAAACAGATTACGAGCAGTACTTC.

This clone was detected once. This sequence joins TRBV19 and TRBJ1-2, with D perhaps matching TRBD1 (5 bases). V was cut by 10 bases and J by 5 bases, with 17 bases left in between. Germline-derived CDR1 and CDR2 are LNHDA and SQIVND (reference sequence). The CDR3 covers 13 residues. CDR3 sequence reads: CATWTPPEYGYTF. In nucleotides, the CDR3 is TGTGCCACATGGACACCGCCCGAATATGGCTACACCTTC.

The chain employs TRBV7-2 and TRBJ1-2; D unresolved. There are 14 residues in the CDR3. Germline V gene sequence: CDR1 SGHTA, CDR2 FQGNSA. Trimming removed 5 bases at V and 6 bases at J, with 16 bases between. Here the CDR3 DNA reads TGTGCCAGCAGCCCCTCAATAGACGGGGATGGCTACACCTTC. This codes for CASSPSIDGDGYTF.

The chain is built from TRBV6-5 and TRBJ2-7, with 9 bases identical to TRBD1. With V trimmed by 4 bases and J by 1 base, 8 bases remained unmatched. The CDR3 extends over 16 amino acids. CDR1 is MNHEY and CDR2 is SVGAGI in the germline V gene. The CDR3 region is CASSSDRDRVSYEQYF. The CDR3 DNA follows: TGTGCCAGCAGTTCAGACCGGGACAGGGTTTCCTACGAGCAGTACTTC.

The genes are TRBV5-4 and TRBJ2-3; D gene uncertain. Germline CDR1 SGHNT, CDR2 YYREEE (reference sequence). The CDR3 spans 12 residues. V was cut by 2 bases and J by 4 bases, with 5 bases left in between. CDR3 nucleotides: TGTGCCAGCAGCTTTGGAGCAGATACGCAGTATTTT. Its protein is CASSFGADTQYF.

This chain joins TRBV6-4 and TRBJ1-4; D is perhaps TRBD1 (5 bases). The CDR3 is 15 residues long. V lost 4 bases and J lost 4, with 13 bases in between. Germline-derived CDR1 and CDR2 are MRHNA and SNTAGT. The CDR3 region is CASSASEGSNEKLFF. In DNA, the CDR3 is TGTGCCAGCAGTGCATCGGAGGGGAGTAATGAAAAACTGTTTTTT.

V and J are TRBV27 and TRBJ1-1, with D maybe TRBD1 (5 bases). CDR1 is MNHEY, CDR2 SMNVEV, per germline (reference sequence). Deletions cut 5 bases from V and 4 bases from J, with 20 bases between. This CDR3 is 16 amino acids long. The CDR3 DNA sequence: TGTGCCAGCAGTATTCCGACGGGGGAAGGGGTCACTGAAGCTTTCTTT. It specifies CASSIPTGEGVTEAFF.

This clone was counted only a few times. DNA for the CDR3: TGTGCCAGCAGCCCTCCAGGGGGCAATGAGCAGTTCTTC. It is translated as CASSPPGGNEQFF. J is TRBJ2-1 and V is TRBV9, with 7 nucleotides matching TRBD1. Germline assignment: CDR1 SGDLS and CDR2 YYNGEE. Trimming took 4 bases from V and 6 from J; bases not matched to a gene: 4. This CDR3 contains 13 residues. Supplemented by reference TRBV9 and TRBJ2-1, the full variable domain reads DSGVTQTPKHLITATGQRVTLRCSPRSGDLSVYWYQQSLDQGLQFLIQYYNGEERAKGNILERFSAQQFPDLHSELNLSSLELGDSALYFCASSPPGGNEQFFGPGTRLTVL.

This chain uses TRBV9 with TRBJ1-1; possible D gene TRBD1, 5 bases. The germline gives CDR1 SGDLS, CDR2 YYNGEE. CDR3 length: 15 residues. The V and J ends lost 2 bases and 3 bases respectively, with 14 bases between them. The CDR3, as DNA: TGTGCCAGCAGCGTCTCAGATGGGGGGGACACTGAAGCTTTCTTT. Protein sequence: CASSVSDGGDTEAFF.

V usage is TRBV6-5 and J usage is TRBJ2-2; a weak D match, TRBD2 (5 bases). From germline, CDR1 is MNHEY and CDR2 SVGAGI. The CDR3 contains 16 residues. The germline V and J ends were trimmed by 0 bases and 6 bases, with 14 bases remaining between them. CDR3 region: CASSYSEEGSAGELFF. In nucleotides, the CDR3 is TGTGCCAGCAGTTACTCGGAGGAAGGGTCCGCCGGGGAGCTGTTTTTT.

The rearrangement joins TRBV6-6 to TRBJ1-2; TRBD1 might be the D (5 bases). This CDR3 has 15 residues. Trimming took 0 bases from V and 6 from J, leaving 14 bases between them. Germline CDR1 reads MNHNY; CDR2 reads SVGAGI (reference sequence). In DNA form, the CDR3 reads TGTGCCAGCAGTTACTCGAGCGGGGGGAAGGATGGCTACACCTTC. Amino acid sequence: CASSYSSGGKDGYTF.

The chain uses TRBV2 and TRBJ1-1, with 10 nucleotides matching TRBD1. Germline CDR1 and CDR2: SNHLY and FYNNEI. The CDR3 extends over 16 amino acids. The ends lost 6 bases at V and 0 bases at J; junction bases unmatched: 7. The CDR3 region is CASRRTGGGLNTEAFF. Written as DNA, the CDR3 is TGTGCCAGCAGGCGGACAGGGGGGGGGTTGAACACTGAAGCTTTCTTT.

This chain joins TRBV10-3 and TRBJ2-7, with 9 bases lining up with TRBD1. Germline trimming cut 10 bases from V and 3 bases from J; bases unmatched to any gene: 4. The CDR3 length is 12 residues. Germline CDR1 ENHRY, CDR2 SYGVKD. The CDR3 loop reads CATEDRGYEQYF. In nucleotides, the CDR3 is TGTGCCACCGAGGACAGGGGCTACGAGCAGTACTTC.

The chain employs TRBV2 and TRBJ1-1; D unclear. The CDR3 is 15 residues long. Trimming pared 6 bases from V and 5 bases from J, leaving 19 bases between. Germline CDR1 is SNHLY and CDR2 is FYNNEI. CDR3 in amino acids: CASRIGPGSGTEAFF. CDR3 sequence (DNA): TGTGCCAGCAGGATCGGCCCGGGATCGGGGACTGAAGCTTTCTTT.

The chain links TRBV5-1 to TRBJ1-5; D gene uncertain. V was cut by 0 bases and J by 0 bases, with 13 bases left in between. CDR1 and CDR2 from the germline V gene are SGHRS and YFSETQ. The CDR3 runs 17 residues. DNA for the CDR3: TGCGCCAGCAGCTTGGGCGGGGAGAGTCCTAGCAATCAGCCCCAGCATTTT. It codes for CASSLGGESPSNQPQHF.

This chain joins TRBV7-9 and TRBJ1-1; 8 bases match TRBD1. CDR3 length: 15 amino acids. V dropped 5 bases and J dropped 5; count of bases not matched to a gene: 10. Germline values: CDR1 SEHNR, CDR2 FQNEAQ (reference sequence). DNA for the CDR3: TGTGCCAGCAGCCCTCCCCAGGGGGCGCGGACTGAAGCTTTCTTT. It codes for CASSPPQGARTEAFF.

V usage is TRBV7-9 and J usage is TRBJ1-2, with 9 positions matching TRBD1. The CDR3 is made up of 16 amino acids. From germline, CDR1 is SEHNR and CDR2 FQNEAQ (reference sequence). Losses at the gene ends were 4 bases for V and 7 bases for J; bases not matched to a gene: 13. The CDR3 protein is CASSSSPGTGQGGYTF. DNA of the CDR3: TGTGCCAGCAGCTCGAGTCCCGGGACAGGGCAAGGTGGCTACACCTTC.

The V call is TRBV6-1, the J call TRBJ2-1; 7 nucleotides match TRBD2. The CDR3 spans 17 residues. Unmatched junction bases numbered 12, after V lost 3 bases and J lost 4 bases. CDR1 is MNHNS, CDR2 SASEGT, per germline. The CDR3 coding sequence is TGTGCCAGCAGTGACAGTCTCACTAGCGCACTGTACAATGAGCAGTTCTTC. Encoded protein: CASSDSLTSALYNEQFF.

The CDR3: CAISPDSGFTEAFF. In DNA form, the CDR3 reads TGTGCCATCAGCCCGGACAGCGGTTTCACTGAAGCTTTCTTT. The chain joins TRBV10-3 to TRBJ1-1; weak D call: TRBD1 (6 bases). Trimming stripped 6 bases from V and 4 bases from J, with 15 bases between. CDR3 length equals 14 residues. Germline V gene data show CDR1 as ENHRY and CDR2 as SYGVKD.

The chain recombines TRBV9 with TRBJ1-2; D perhaps matches TRBD1 (6 bases). The CDR3 spans 16 residues. Germline assignment: CDR1 SGDLS and CDR2 YYNGEE. V was clipped by 0 bases and J by 0 bases, with 12 bases between them. The CDR3 region is CASSVDHRETNYGYTF. CDR3 nucleotides: TGTGCCAGCAGCGTAGACCACAGGGAAACTAACTATGGCTACACCTTC.

The CDR3 nucleotides read TGTGCCAGCAGCTTCGCTCAAACCGGAGGGTTAACCAAAAACATTCAGTACTTC. This encodes CASSFAQTGGLTKNIQYF. This sequence joins TRBV7-9 and TRBJ2-4; D is perhaps TRBD2 (6 bases). V was cut by 3 bases and J by 2 bases, with 20 bases left in between. There are 18 residues in the CDR3. Germline CDR1 is SEHNR and CDR2 is FQNEAQ (reference sequence).

This clone was observed once. The CDR3 reads CASSVGVAGGDNEQFF. The CDR3 DNA reads as TGTGCCAGCAGCGTAGGAGTAGCGGGGGGGGACAATGAGCAGTTCTTC. The chain carries TRBV9 and TRBJ2-1; 11 bases align to TRBD2. V lost 0 bases and J lost 5; bases outside the gene matches: 4. This CDR3 is built from 16 residues. The V gene's germline CDR1 is SGDLS and CDR2 YYNGEE.

This chain connects TRBV13 to TRBJ2-7; 10 bases map to TRBD2. From germline, CDR1 is PRHDT and CDR2 FYEKMQ (reference sequence). This CDR3 has 16 residues. J lost 4 bases, V lost 0 bases, and 6 bases had no gene match. The CDR3 is CASSLGRSGGVYEQYF. The DNA of the CDR3 is TGTGCCAGCAGCTTAGGACGAAGCGGGGGGGTATACGAGCAGTACTTC.

This chain joins TRBV7-8 and TRBJ2-1, with D tentatively TRBD2 (6 bases). The germline V gene has CDR1 SGHVS and CDR2 FQNEAQ. The V end was cut by 6 bases, the J end by 4 bases, with 13 bases between. The CDR3 runs 14 residues. The CDR3 here is CASSNAGTYNEQFF. CDR3 DNA sequence: TGTGCCAGCAGTAATGCAGGGACTTACAATGAGCAGTTCTTC.